This TCR beta chain was documented in a study of CD8+ T cells in alopecia areata. Findings and limits, study-wide: Tissue-resident alphabeta T cells belonging to normal skin likewise get sequenced within scalp specimens.

Extraction and reverse transcription of RNA yielded cDNA as the sequencing template. Repertoires were generated with immunoSEQ multiplex PCR, while TCRdb's copy carries only in-frame clones and drops some. Seen here are about 150,000 clones, about 60% observed once, and the top ten hold about 6.8%. The V gene lost 2 bases and the J gene lost 4 bases, with 8 bases spanning the gap. The CDR3 consists of 14 residues. Germline lookup yields CDR1 MNHNY and CDR2 SVGAGI (reference sequence). Note on this clone: Its antigen is unidentified.

This sequence joins TRBV6-6 and TRBJ2-2; D gene uncertain. Sequenced material: CD4+ T cells sorted from blood, taken at week 0. The clonotype was recovered from a human donor with alopecia areata. The CDR3 sequence is CASSYVASTGELFF. CDR3 coding DNA: TGTGCCAGCAGTTACGTGGCATCCACCGGGGAGCTGTTTTTT.